These 8 T cell receptor beta chains originate from one sample sequenced in a study of graft-versus-host responses after intestinal transplantation. Antigens for these TCRs are unknown. The method was immunoSEQ multiplex PCR; TCRdb's version includes in-frame clones alone and lacks a portion of them. The table lists 84,000 or so clones, approximately 92% of them singletons. Here the sequenced sample was unstimulated CD8+ T cells sorted from spleen or lymph node cells, taken before transplant. Receptors were obtained from a human donor who was the organ donor for an intestinal transplant.

This chain uses TRBV13 with TRBJ2-7; possible D gene TRBD2, 5 bases. The CDR3 is 13 amino acids. Germline loops: CDR1 PRHDT, CDR2 FYEKMQ (reference sequence). Trimming stripped 5 bases from V and 0 bases from J, with 8 bases between. In DNA, the CDR3 is TGTGCCAGCAGCGGGAGCAGCTCCTACGAGCAGTACTTC. It specifies CASSGSSSYEQYF.

The table lists this clone with a count of one. The chain uses TRBV27 and TRBJ2-1, with 9 bases identical to TRBD2. Looked up from germline, CDR1 is MNHEY and CDR2 is SMNVEV (reference sequence). This CDR3 comprises 15 residues. J was trimmed by 3 bases and V by 6 bases; bases with no gene match: 6. CDR3 nucleotide sequence: TGTGCCAGCAGCCCTGCGGGGGGGGGCTACAATGAGCAGTTCTTC. Protein sequence: CASSPAGGGYNEQFF.

The chain carries TRBV5-6 and TRBJ2-5; TRBD2 agrees at 9 bases. CDR3 length: 16 residues. The V segment lost 1 base and the J segment 7 bases; nucleotides outside the gene matches: 11. Germline assignment: CDR1 SGHDT and CDR2 YYEEEE. CDR3 sequence (DNA): TGTGCCAGCAGCTTGTTACTAGCGGGTACTCTGGGGACCCAGTACTTC. It yields the protein CASSLLLAGTLGTQYF.

The V call is TRBV18, the J call TRBJ2-1; D is undetermined. CDR3 length equals 15 residues. CDR1 is KGHSH, CDR2 LQKENI, per germline. V was pared by 2 bases and J by 0 bases, with 8 bases between. CDR3: CASSPGGISYNEQFF. The CDR3 coding sequence is TGTGCCAGCTCACCAGGCGGAATCTCCTACAATGAGCAGTTCTTC. The whole variable domain, remainder taken from reference TRBV18 and TRBJ2-1, is NAGVMQNPRHLVRRRGQEARLRCSPMKGHSHVYWYRQLPEEGLKFMVYLQKENIIDESGMPKERFSAEFPKEGPSILRIQQVVRGDSAAYFCASSPGGISYNEQFFGPGTRLTVL.

The chain links TRBV5-4 to TRBJ2-1; 9 bases are a match to TRBD2. The CDR3 totals 17 residues. Germline-derived CDR1 and CDR2 are SGHNT and YYREEE (reference sequence). Germline trimming cut 4 bases from V and 4 bases from J; bases unmatched to any gene: 12. The CDR3 region is CASSVDGTSFRYNEQFF. The CDR3 coding sequence is TGTGCCAGCAGCGTGGACGGGACTAGCTTTAGGTACAATGAGCAGTTCTTC.

This clone occurred once. The J gene is TRBJ1-1, the V gene TRBV4-3; 8 bases align to TRBD1. V gave up 2 bases and J gave up 4 bases; unmatched junction bases: 3. This CDR3 has 14 amino acids. From germline, CDR1 is LGHNA and CDR2 YSLEER. The CDR3 region is CASSQTTGATEAFF. In DNA form, the CDR3 reads TGCGCCAGCAGCCAAACGACAGGGGCCACTGAAGCTTTCTTT.

This chain joins TRBV18 and TRBJ2-1, with no clear D. Germline CDR1 and CDR2: KGHSH and LQKENI. V was trimmed by 6 bases and J by 3 bases, leaving 12 bases between them. This CDR3 is 14 amino acids long. In nucleotides, the CDR3 is TGTGCCAGCTCCGACCACAGTCTCTACAATGAGCAGTTCTTC. Amino acid sequence: CASSDHSLYNEQFF.

The rearrangement uses TRBV14 and TRBJ2-1; tentative D call: TRBD2 (5 bases). The germline CDR1 and CDR2 sequences are SGHDN and FVKESK. V was clipped by 0 bases and J by 7 bases, with 16 bases between them. CDR3 size: 16 residues. The DNA for the CDR3 is TGTGCCAGCAGCCAAGAAACCCCACGCCCGGGGAATGAGCAGTTCTTC. Translation: CASSQETPRPGNEQFF.